This TCR beta chain is from a study of cytomegalovirus exposure and HLA in healthy donors. This clone was counted once. The V and J ends lost 2 bases and 5 bases respectively, with 15 bases between them. The CDR3 is made up of 15 amino acids. Germline CDR1 and CDR2: MNHEY and SMNVEV (reference sequence). Clones were read by immunoSEQ multiplex PCR, and TCRdb kept only the in-frame ones, dropping some. The table has fewer than 150,000 clones, about nine tenths seen once. Sequenced input: PBMCs. This sequence joins TRBV27 and TRBJ1-1, with D tentatively TRBD1 (5 bases). This clonotype was obtained from a young man in good health and CMV-seropositive. The CDR3 DNA reads as TGTGCCAGCAGTTTAGTGCCCCGGGGGGGGACTGAAGCTTTCTTT. Its translation: CASSLVPRGGTEAFF.